This T cell receptor (beta chain) was found in a study of T cell responses to AZD1222 COVID-19 vaccine. Per germline, CDR1 SEHNR and CDR2 FQNEAQ (reference sequence). The CDR3 sequence is 12 residues long. The V end lost 9 bases, the J end lost 7 bases, and 13 bases lay between the germline ends. Assay used: immunoSEQ multiplex PCR; TCRdb lists only in-frame clones, some missing. This sample has some 63,000 clones, with roughly 88% found just once. The sequences come from peripheral blood, collected on day 0 of AZD1222 vaccination. This chain links TRBV7-9 with TRBJ1-5; D is undetermined. The origin of this receptor is an adult in good health. The CDR3 DNA follows: TGTGCCAGTCAAACGGAACTCCAGCCCCAGCATTTT. This codes for CASQTELQPQHF.